The T cell receptor beta chain described here comes from a study of blood T cell repertoires in COVID-19. Germline-derived CDR1 and CDR2 are SGHRS and YFSETQ. V lost 0 bases and J 2 bases, leaving 12 bases between the germline ends. The CDR3 sequence is 15 residues long. The protocol was immunoSEQ multiplex PCR, while the TCRdb copy is restricted to in-frame clones and leaves out a portion. The repertoire includes about 280,000 clones, over 75% of them detected once, and 13% sits in the top ten. The specimen sequenced was peripheral blood. V gene TRBV5-1 combines with J gene TRBJ2-7, with D maybe TRBD2 (6 bases). This clonotype originated in a human donor in a cohort sampled during active COVID-19. The CDR3 reads CASSLAASAAYEQYF. In DNA, the CDR3 is TGCGCCAGCAGCTTGGCCGCTAGCGCGGCCTACGAGCAGTACTTC.